Detailed here is one T cell receptor beta chain. It has no known antigen specificity. The record has no base qualities; no much larger clone is one base away. Set within a cohort of healthcare workers in London, UK, this nested case-control study involved weekly PCR testing of nasopharyngeal swabs along with blood sampling. Healthcare workers were enrolled in the week of the UK lockdown, from 23 to 31 March 2020, and were followed every week for up to 16 weeks. The data stem from a study of early T cells in non-severe SARS-CoV-2 infection (dated by TCRdb to about 2021). Context from the whole study: Because TCR sequencing relied on bulk RNA taken from unsorted whole blood, pairing of alpha and beta chains was not possible.

Results the study describes overall, beyond this receptor: VDJdb matching was skewed toward anti-spike CD8 responses and likely underestimated virus-specific expansions by missing private and CD4 specificities.

Library preparation employed 5' RACE. The sequencer was a NextSeq 500. The TCR library protocol attached unique molecular identifiers to individual cDNA molecules to correct for sequencing error and PCR bias. Both TCR alpha and beta chains were sequenced, and tight co-correlation was observed between alpha and beta sequence abundances in each sample. Regarding the original processing steps: Decombinator V4 was used to perform V gene, J gene and CDR3 annotation of TCR sequences. TCRs were defined as expanded if a significant change between any two time points was detected under a Poisson model with p below 0.0001. TCR abundances were normalised to the total number of TCRs sequenced per sample and expressed as counts per million. VDJdb, accessed 1 November 2021, was searched for CMV, EBV and SARS-CoV-2 annotated TCRs, excluding TCRs annotated for multiple antigens. TCRdb ran its own pipeline on the public reads, namely fastp trimming at Q25 and MiXCR clone calling, and kept in-frame beta chains. Under each unique CDR3 protein, matching rows form one entry showing the most common genes and DNA. These V and J calls derive from TCRdb rather than the authors' analysis. The sample table records roughly 61,000 distinct CDR3 sequences; about 10% of these occur just once. The biggest ten clones account for roughly 1.7% of the sample.

Specimen: whole blood. The TCR was taken from an adult who was a healthcare worker with PCR-confirmed SARS-CoV-2 infection or an uninfected control (not recorded which).

The bases read TGTGCCAGCAGTTACGACCCCTGGGCGGGCCCAGATTTATCCTACGAGCAGTACTTC. The translation is CASSYDPWAGPDLSYEQYF. The receptor chain draws on TRBV12-3 or TRBV12-4 and TRBJ2-7, and perhaps TRBD2 as D gene, on 5 matching bases. Including the terminal cysteine and phenylalanine, the CDR3 comprises 19 residues. This entry keeps only the CDR3 DNA: 57 bases, framed from base 1. V is clipped by 4 bases and J by 1 base, and the sequence between their germline boundaries is 26 bases long.